This section outlines one T cell receptor (beta chain) sequence together with its context. This CDR3 comprises 13 residues. V was clipped by 1 base and J by 7 bases, with 8 bases between them. The germline V gene encodes CDR1 GTSNPN and CDR2 SVGIG (reference sequence). The sample originates from a study of blood T cell repertoires in COVID-19. For the study at large: Material from acute and convalescent COVID-19 was sourced from the United States, Italy and Spain. T cells, B-cell-depleted T cells, or PBMCs provided the cDNA or gDNA that served as material.

Authors' methods: Reference gene primer amplification in the assay estimated nucleated cell counts. Sequencing used immunoSEQ multiplex PCR; TCRdb keeps in-frame clones, though not all of them. V and J calls plus clone size are reproduced from that table; the DNA served to infer D and trimming. The data show 310,000 or so clones, around 82% seen once. This TCR came from a woman aged 45 to 65 with acute or convalescent COVID-19. The sequenced sample was peripheral blood. This chain links TRBV30 with TRBJ1-6; D ambiguous. The CDR3 bases are TGTGCCTGGAGTGGCAGGAACAATTCACCCCTCCACTTT. Protein: CAWSGRNNSPLHF.